These 27 T cell receptor beta chains originate from one sample sequenced in a study of T cell changes during pregnancy in multiple sclerosis. Measured with immunoSEQ multiplex PCR; TCRdb has only the in-frame clones, and not every one. This sample has around 70,000 clones, with approximately 90% found just once. The sequences come from peripheral blood, collected in the third trimester of pregnancy. The receptors stem from a female donor with multiple sclerosis, enrolled in a pregnancy study.

The chain carries TRBV13 and TRBJ1-2; D is perhaps TRBD1 (5 bases). Trimming pared 3 bases from V and 5 bases from J, leaving 16 bases between. CDR3 length: 15 amino acids. Germline-derived CDR1 and CDR2 are PRHDT and FYEKMQ (reference sequence). The CDR3 is CASSLGVAGGYGYTF. In DNA form, the CDR3 reads TGTGCCAGCAGCTTGGGGGTCGCGGGGGGATATGGCTACACCTTC.

The chain employs TRBV7-3 and TRBJ2-2; tentative D call: TRBD1 (6 bases). Germline V lookup: CDR1 SGHTA, CDR2 FQGTGA. V was pared by 0 bases and J by 10 bases, with 12 bases between. The CDR3 consists of 14 residues. Here the CDR3 DNA reads TGTGCCAGCAGCTTAACAGGACAGCGTGCGGAGCTGTTTTTT. Translation: CASSLTGQRAELFF.

This clone was observed a handful of times. This chain uses TRBV28 with TRBJ2-7, with a tentative D call TRBD1 (5 bases). Germline V gene sequence: CDR1 MDHEN, CDR2 SYDVKM. There are 13 residues in the CDR3. The germline V and J ends were trimmed by 6 bases and 9 bases, with 18 bases remaining between them. Written as DNA, the CDR3 is TGTGCCAGCAGGGATTTTCAGGGATTGCGGCAGTACTTC. It encodes CASRDFQGLRQYF.

This rearrangement joins TRBV28 to TRBJ2-5; 9 bases fit TRBD1. V lost 3 bases and J lost 3; bases outside the gene matches: 2. The CDR3 length is 14 residues. The germline CDR1 and CDR2 sequences are MDHEN and SYDVKM. CDR3 loop: CASSFRDREETQYF. DNA of the CDR3: TGTGCCAGCAGTTTCCGGGACAGGGAAGAGACCCAGTACTTC.

This clone has only one observation. This chain's CDR3 is CAGRRERGVREQYF. The CDR3 nucleotides read TGTGCGGGGCGTAGGGAGCGGGGGGTACGCGAGCAGTACTTC. This rearrangement joins TRBV2 to TRBJ2-7; TRBD2 matches at 9 bases. Per germline, CDR1 SNHLY and CDR2 FYNNEI. The CDR3 extends over 14 amino acids. Full variable domain (remainder filled in from reference TRBV2 and TRBJ2-7): EPEVTQTPSHQVTQMGQEVILRCVPISNHLYFYWYRQILGQKVEFLVSFYNNEISEKSEIFDDQFSVERPDGSNFTLKIRSTKLEDSAMYFCAGRRERGVREQYFGPGTRLTVT.

V and J are TRBV19 and TRBJ1-2; D gene ambiguous. Trimming removed 5 bases from V and 0 bases from J, with 10 bases in between. In germline, CDR1 is LNHDA, CDR2 SQIVND (reference sequence). The CDR3 length is 14 residues. CDR3: CASSSNSANYGYTF. CDR3 nucleotide sequence: TGTGCCAGTAGTTCCAATTCAGCTAACTATGGCTACACCTTC.

CDR3 loop: CASSQDPGAYNEQFF. CDR3 sequence (DNA): TGCGCCAGCAGCCAGGACCCAGGGGCCTACAATGAGCAGTTCTTC. This rearrangement joins TRBV5-1 to TRBJ2-1; the D gene is possibly TRBD1 (6 bases). Between the trimmed V and J ends, which lost 4 bases and 2 bases, there was a span of 13 bases. This CDR3 spans 15 amino acids. In germline, CDR1 is SGHRS, CDR2 YFSETQ.

V gene TRBV19 combines with J gene TRBJ1-6, with D perhaps TRBD1 (5 bases). Deletions cut 5 bases from V and 7 bases from J, with 15 bases between. From germline, CDR1 is LNHDA and CDR2 SQIVND (reference sequence). CDR3 size: 15 residues. The CDR3 DNA sequence: TGTGCCAGTAGTGAATTGGGGGGGACCAATTCACCCCTCCACTTT. Amino acid sequence: CASSELGGTNSPLHF.

This rearrangement joins TRBV4-2 to TRBJ2-1, with 8 bases fitting TRBD2. V shed 2 bases and J 6 bases; nucleotides not matched to a gene: 15. The CDR3 has 18 amino acids. Germline values: CDR1 LGHNA, CDR2 YNFKEQ. CDR3 region: CASSQSATTSGLTNEQFF. The CDR3 region has the DNA TGTGCCAGCAGCCAATCCGCTACTACTAGCGGATTGACCAATGAGCAGTTCTTC.

The CDR3 reads CASSLGHGADTQYF. The CDR3 DNA reads TGTGCCAGCAGCTTGGGACACGGGGCAGATACGCAGTATTTT. The chain combines TRBV5-6 with TRBJ2-3; maybe TRBD2 (5 bases). Germline V lookup: CDR1 SGHDT, CDR2 YYEEEE. CDR3 size: 14 residues. V was cut by 0 bases and J by 4 bases, with 9 bases left in between. The full variable domain, its missing parts supplied by reference TRBV5-6 and TRBJ2-3, is DAGVTQSPTHLIKTRGQQVTLRCSPKSGHDTVSWYQQALGQGPQFIFQYYEEEERQRGNFPDRFSGHQFPNYSSELNVNALLLGDSALYLCASSLGHGADTQYFGPGTRLTVL.

Here the CDR3 reads CASSLSGTGAYGYTF. Here the CDR3 DNA reads TGTGCCAGCAGCTTAAGTGGTACAGGGGCCTATGGCTACACCTTC. V is TRBV7-2 and J is TRBJ1-2; 7 positions agree with TRBD1. Germline CDR1 and CDR2: SGHTA and FQGNSA. Losses at the gene ends were 2 bases for V and 4 bases for J; bases not matched to a gene: 7. The CDR3 is made up of 15 amino acids.

The chain links TRBV5-4 to TRBJ1-2, with D unclear. The CDR3 length is 14 residues. The V gene lost 0 bases and the J gene lost 0 bases, with 6 bases spanning the gap. Germline CDR1 and CDR2: SGHNT and YYREEE (reference sequence). The CDR3 coding sequence is TGTGCCAGCAGCTTGGTTGTAGCTAACTATGGCTACACCTTC. This translates into CASSLVVANYGYTF.

The chain employs TRBV4-3 and TRBJ1-3, with D possibly TRBD1 on 6 matching bases. The CDR3 spans 18 residues. Germline V CDR1 and CDR2: LGHNA, YSLEER. V lost 0 bases and J 4 bases, leaving 19 bases between the germline ends. The CDR3 loop reads CASSQDLGQTWVGNTIYF. CDR3 nucleotides: TGCGCCAGCAGCCAAGACCTTGGACAGACCTGGGTGGGAAACACCATATATTTT.

This clone was recorded at least ten times. This chain connects TRBV7-8 to TRBJ1-2; 7 nucleotides agree with TRBD1. V gave up 3 bases and J gave up 3 bases; unmatched junction bases: 7. Germline V gene data show CDR1 as SGHVS and CDR2 as FQNEAQ. CDR3 length: 15 amino acids. CDR3 nucleotide sequence: TGTGCCAGCAGCTTCTTTACCAGGGGGGACTATGGCTACACCTTC. This encodes CASSFFTRGDYGYTF.

The genes are TRBV7-9 and TRBJ1-5, with a possible D match to TRBD1 (6 bases). This CDR3 region has 14 residues. Trimming left V 2 bases short and J 9 bases short, with 14 bases between. Germline CDR1 and CDR2: SEHNR and FQNEAQ (reference sequence). The chain's CDR3 is CASSLILGTRPQHF. The CDR3 nucleotides are TGTGCCAGCAGCTTAATTTTAGGGACAAGGCCCCAGCATTTT. Full variable domain (rest looked up from reference TRBV7-9 and TRBJ1-5): DTGVSQNPRHKITKRGQNVTFRCDPISEHNRLYWYRQTLGQGPEFLTYFQNEAQLEKSRLLSDRFSAERPKGSFSTLEIQRTEQGDSAMYLCASSLILGTRPQHFGDGTRLSIL.

J is TRBJ1-1 and V is TRBV4-1; maybe TRBD1 (5 bases). V lost 0 bases to trimming and J lost 2 bases, with 16 bases between them. This CDR3 contains 17 residues. Germline-derived CDR1 and CDR2 are MGHRA and YSYEKL. CDR3 sequence (DNA): TGCGCCAGCAGCCAAGATGGGGGGGGAGGGGCTAACACTGAAGCTTTCTTT. Amino acid sequence: CASSQDGGGGANTEAFF.

J is TRBJ1-1 and V is TRBV18; D call uncertain. In germline, CDR1 is KGHSH, CDR2 LQKENI. Trimming pared 3 bases from V and 0 bases from J, leaving 14 bases between. The CDR3 extends over 16 amino acids. The CDR3 DNA is TGTGCCAGCTCACCCTACACGGGAGGAATGAACACTGAAGCTTTCTTT. Translation gives CASSPYTGGMNTEAFF. The whole variable domain, remainder taken from reference TRBV18 and TRBJ1-1, is NAGVMQNPRHLVRRRGQEARLRCSPMKGHSHVYWYRQLPEEGLKFMVYLQKENIIDESGMPKERFSAEFPKEGPSILRIQQVVRGDSAAYFCASSPYTGGMNTEAFFGQGTRLTVV.

There are a few counts of this clone. The rearrangement joins TRBV5-3 to TRBJ2-3; TRBD2 matches at 8 bases. TRBV5-3 is given ORF status, its function remaining uncertain. The CDR3 sequence is 15 residues long. Trimming cost V 8 bases and J 2 bases; bases outside gene matches: 10. Written as DNA, the CDR3 is TGTGCCAGGAGGGGCCGGGAGGGGAACACAGATACGCAGTATTTT. Its translation: CARRGREGNTDTQYF.

The rearrangement joins TRBV29-1 to TRBJ2-5, with 7 bases matching TRBD2. The CDR3 consists of 14 residues. The germline V gene has CDR1 SQVTM and CDR2 ANQGSEA. The V segment lost 4 bases and the J segment 5 bases; nucleotides outside the gene matches: 10. The DNA of the CDR3 is TGCAGCGTTGGCCTAGCGGTGCTTGGGGAGACCCAGTACTTC. Protein sequence: CSVGLAVLGETQYF.

The chain has TRBV27 and TRBJ1-4, with TRBD1 matching over 8 bases. The ends lost 8 bases at V and 0 bases at J; junction bases unmatched: 5. CDR1 MNHEY and CDR2 SMNVEV come from the germline V gene (reference sequence). The CDR3 contains 15 residues. In DNA, the CDR3 is TGTGCCAGCTGCCGGACAGGGCCAACTAATGAAAAACTGTTTTTT. This codes for CASCRTGPTNEKLFF.

This chain uses TRBV28 with TRBJ1-2; TRBD1 agrees at 7 bases. V gave up 3 bases and J gave up 6 bases; unmatched junction bases: 7. Germline V CDR1 and CDR2: MDHEN, SYDVKM. The CDR3 runs to 14 residues. The CDR3 spells CASSLTGQVDGYTF. CDR3 bases: TGTGCCAGCAGTTTGACAGGGCAGGTAGATGGCTACACCTTC.

In its sample, this clone was seen once. The V gene is TRBV5-4, the J gene TRBJ2-1; TRBD1 agrees at 7 bases. There are 15 residues in the CDR3. V dropped 6 bases and J dropped 4; count of bases not matched to a gene: 10. Germline CDR1 SGHNT, CDR2 YYREEE (reference sequence). CDR3 residues: CASTGTGQPYNEQFF. The CDR3 coding sequence is TGTGCCAGCACTGGCACGGGACAGCCATACAATGAGCAGTTCTTC.

The chain has TRBV2 and TRBJ2-7; tentatively, D is TRBD2 (5 bases). The V gene lost 6 bases and the J gene lost 0 bases, with 9 bases spanning the gap. Germline assignment: CDR1 SNHLY and CDR2 FYNNEI. CDR3 length equals 13 residues. The CDR3 spells CASRRVDSYEQYF. In DNA form, the CDR3 reads TGTGCCAGCAGGCGGGTCGACTCCTACGAGCAGTACTTC.

V and J are TRBV4-3 and TRBJ2-5; TRBD1 agrees at 9 bases. CDR1 is LGHNA and CDR2 is YSLEER in the germline V gene. J was trimmed by 5 bases and V by 5 bases; bases with no gene match: 9. This CDR3 spans 15 amino acids. The CDR3 sequence: CASSFRDRVGETQYF. As DNA, the CDR3 is TGCGCCAGCAGCTTTCGGGACAGGGTGGGCGAGACCCAGTACTTC.

The chain couples TRBV20-1 to TRBJ1-6; D is undetermined. The CDR3 length is 11 residues. In germline, CDR1 is DFQATT, CDR2 SNEGSKA (reference sequence). V gave up 3 bases and J gave up 9 bases, with 6 bases separating them. CDR3 loop: CSARASSPLHF. Written as DNA, the CDR3 is TGCAGTGCTAGGGCATCTTCACCCCTCCACTTT.

The chain is built from TRBV6-4 and TRBJ2-3; 10 bases agree with TRBD2. Germline V lookup: CDR1 MRHNA, CDR2 SNTAGT. The ends lost 6 bases at V and 1 base at J; junction bases unmatched: 4. This CDR3 is 15 amino acids long. This chain's CDR3 is CASSPGTSGTDTQYF. The CDR3 DNA is TGTGCCAGCAGCCCCGGGACTAGCGGCACAGATACGCAGTATTTT.

This clone has more than one count but fewer than ten. The V gene is TRBV19, the J gene TRBJ2-2, with 8 bases identical to TRBD1. Germline values: CDR1 LNHDA, CDR2 SQIVND (reference sequence). CDR3 length: 15 amino acids. V lost 7 bases and J lost 5; bases outside the gene matches: 9. CDR3 sequence reads: CASIRTGRNTGELFF. DNA of the CDR3: TGTGCCAGTATCCGGACAGGGCGAAATACCGGGGAGCTGTTTTTT.